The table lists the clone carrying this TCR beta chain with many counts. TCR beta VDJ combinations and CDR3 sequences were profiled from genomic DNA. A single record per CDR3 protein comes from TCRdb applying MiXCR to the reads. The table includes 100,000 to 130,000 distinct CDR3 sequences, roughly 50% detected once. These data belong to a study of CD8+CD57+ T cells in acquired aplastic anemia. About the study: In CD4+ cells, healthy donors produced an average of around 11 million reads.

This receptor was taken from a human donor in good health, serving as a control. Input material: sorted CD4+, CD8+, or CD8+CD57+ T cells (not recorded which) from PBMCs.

The CDR3, as DNA: TGTGCCAGCGGATTCAATGAGCAGTTCTTC. Its translation: CASGFNEQFF. The chain recombines TRBV7-2 with TRBJ2-1, with no clear D. CDR1 and CDR2 (germline): SGHTA, FQGNSA. The CDR3 loop spans 10 amino acids. V lost 8 bases to trimming and J lost 6 bases, with 5 bases between them.